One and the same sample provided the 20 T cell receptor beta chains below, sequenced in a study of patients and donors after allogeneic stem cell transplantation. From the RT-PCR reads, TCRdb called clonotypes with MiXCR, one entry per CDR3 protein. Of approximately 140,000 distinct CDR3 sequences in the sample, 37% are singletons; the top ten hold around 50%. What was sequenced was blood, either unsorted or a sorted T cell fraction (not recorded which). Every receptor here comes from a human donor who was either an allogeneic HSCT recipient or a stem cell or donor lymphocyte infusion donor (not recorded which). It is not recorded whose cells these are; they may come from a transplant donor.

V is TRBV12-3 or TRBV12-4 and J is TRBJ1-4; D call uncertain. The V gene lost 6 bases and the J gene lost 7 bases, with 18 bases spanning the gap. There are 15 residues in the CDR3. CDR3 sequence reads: CASSLMRGAGEKLFF. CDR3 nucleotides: TGTGCCAGCAGCTTGATGCGAGGCGCGGGTGAAAAACTGTTTTTT.

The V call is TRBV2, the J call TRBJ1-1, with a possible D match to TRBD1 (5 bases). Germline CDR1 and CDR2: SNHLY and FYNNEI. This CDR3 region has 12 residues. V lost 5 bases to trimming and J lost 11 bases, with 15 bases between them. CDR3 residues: CASSPGRLWAFF. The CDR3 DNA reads TGTGCCAGCAGTCCAGGGAGGCTGTGGGCTTTCTTT.

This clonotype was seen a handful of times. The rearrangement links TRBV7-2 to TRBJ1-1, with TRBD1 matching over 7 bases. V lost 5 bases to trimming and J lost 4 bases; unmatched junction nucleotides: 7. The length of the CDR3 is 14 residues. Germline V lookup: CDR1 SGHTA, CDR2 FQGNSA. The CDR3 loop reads CASSAQGGGTEAFF. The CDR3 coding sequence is TGTGCCAGCAGCGCGCAGGGGGGCGGCACTGAAGCTTTCTTT. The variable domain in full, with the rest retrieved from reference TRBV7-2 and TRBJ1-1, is GAGVSQSPSNKVTEKGKDVELRCDPISGHTALYWYRQSLGQGLEFLIYFQGNSAPDKSGLPSDRFSAERTGGSVSTLTIQRTQQEDSAVYLCASSAQGGGTEAFFGQGTRLTVV.

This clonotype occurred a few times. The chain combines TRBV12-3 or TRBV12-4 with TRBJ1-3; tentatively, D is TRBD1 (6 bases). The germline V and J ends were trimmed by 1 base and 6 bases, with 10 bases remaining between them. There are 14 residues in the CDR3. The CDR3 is CASSLVAGVNTIYF. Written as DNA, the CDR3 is TGTGCCAGCAGTTTAGTCGCAGGGGTAAACACCATATATTTT.

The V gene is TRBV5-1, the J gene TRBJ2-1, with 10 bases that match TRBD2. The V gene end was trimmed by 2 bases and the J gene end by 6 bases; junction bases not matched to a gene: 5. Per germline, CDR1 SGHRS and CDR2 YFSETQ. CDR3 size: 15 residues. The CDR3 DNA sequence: TGCGCCAGCAGCTTACCGGGACTAGCGCCCAATGAGCAGTTCTTC. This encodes CASSLPGLAPNEQFF.

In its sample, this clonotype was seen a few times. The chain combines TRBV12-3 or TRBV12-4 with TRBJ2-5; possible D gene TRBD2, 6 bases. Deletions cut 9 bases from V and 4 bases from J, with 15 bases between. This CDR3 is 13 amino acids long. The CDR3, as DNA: TGTGCCAGTGCTAGCGTTCCCCCAGAGACCCAGTACTTC. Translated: CASASVPPETQYF.

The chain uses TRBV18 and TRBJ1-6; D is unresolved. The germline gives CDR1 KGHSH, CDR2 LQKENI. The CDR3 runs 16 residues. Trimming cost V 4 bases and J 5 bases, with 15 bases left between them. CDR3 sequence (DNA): TGTGCCAGCTCACGCAGAGGAGGCCAGAATAATTCACCCCTCCACTTT. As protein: CASSRRGGQNNSPLHF.

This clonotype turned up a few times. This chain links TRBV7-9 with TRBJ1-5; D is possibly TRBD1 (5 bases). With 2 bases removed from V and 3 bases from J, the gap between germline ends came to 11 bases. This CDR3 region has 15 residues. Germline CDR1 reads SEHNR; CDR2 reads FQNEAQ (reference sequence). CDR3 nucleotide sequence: TGTGCCAGCAGCTTAACAGGAGCACTCAATCAGCCCCAGCATTTT. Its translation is CASSLTGALNQPQHF.

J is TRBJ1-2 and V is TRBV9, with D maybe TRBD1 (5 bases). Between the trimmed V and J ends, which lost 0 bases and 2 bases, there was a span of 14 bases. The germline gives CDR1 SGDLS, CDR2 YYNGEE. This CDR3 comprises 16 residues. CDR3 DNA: TGTGCCAGCAGCGTAGACGCAGGGTGGGAGAACTATGGCTACACCTTC. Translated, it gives CASSVDAGWENYGYTF.

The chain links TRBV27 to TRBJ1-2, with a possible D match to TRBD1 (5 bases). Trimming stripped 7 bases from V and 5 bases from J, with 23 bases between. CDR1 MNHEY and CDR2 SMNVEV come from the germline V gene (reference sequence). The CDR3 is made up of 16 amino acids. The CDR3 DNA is TGTGCCAGCAAAGCCCACGCCCCGGCGGGGCCATATGGCTACACCTTC. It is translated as CASKAHAPAGPYGYTF.

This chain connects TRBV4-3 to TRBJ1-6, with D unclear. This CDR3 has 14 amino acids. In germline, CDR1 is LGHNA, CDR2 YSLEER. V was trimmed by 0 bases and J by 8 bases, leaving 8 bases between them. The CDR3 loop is CASSQELGHSPLHF. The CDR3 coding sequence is TGCGCCAGCAGCCAAGAGCTGGGCCATTCACCCCTCCACTTT.

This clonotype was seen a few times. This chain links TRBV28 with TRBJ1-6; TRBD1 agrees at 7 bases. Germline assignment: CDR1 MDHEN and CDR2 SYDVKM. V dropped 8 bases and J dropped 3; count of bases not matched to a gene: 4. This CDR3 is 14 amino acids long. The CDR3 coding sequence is TGTGCCAGCGGGGGACAGCTCTATAATTCACCCCTCCACTTT. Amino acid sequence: CASGGQLYNSPLHF.

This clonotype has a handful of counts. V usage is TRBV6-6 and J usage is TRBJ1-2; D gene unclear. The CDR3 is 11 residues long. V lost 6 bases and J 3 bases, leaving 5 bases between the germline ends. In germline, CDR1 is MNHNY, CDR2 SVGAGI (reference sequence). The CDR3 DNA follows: TGTGCCAGCAGCCTCGACTATGGCTACACCTTC. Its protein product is CASSLDYGYTF.

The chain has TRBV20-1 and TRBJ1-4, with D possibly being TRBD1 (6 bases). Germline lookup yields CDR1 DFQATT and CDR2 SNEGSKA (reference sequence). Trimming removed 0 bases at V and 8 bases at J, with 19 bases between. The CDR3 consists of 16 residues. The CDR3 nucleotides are TGCAGTGCTAGAGACCAACTACAGGGCTTGGGAGAAAAACTGTTTTTT. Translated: CSARDQLQGLGEKLFF.

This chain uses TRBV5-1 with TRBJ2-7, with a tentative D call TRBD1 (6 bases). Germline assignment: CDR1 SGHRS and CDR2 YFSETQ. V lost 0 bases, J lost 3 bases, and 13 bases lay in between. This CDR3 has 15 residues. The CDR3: CASSLVQGAIYEQYF. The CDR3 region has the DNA TGCGCCAGCAGCTTGGTACAGGGCGCGATCTACGAGCAGTACTTC.

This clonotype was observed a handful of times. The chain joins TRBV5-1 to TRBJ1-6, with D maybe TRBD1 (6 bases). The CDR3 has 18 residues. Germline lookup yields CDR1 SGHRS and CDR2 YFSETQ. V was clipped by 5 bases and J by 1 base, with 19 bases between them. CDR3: CASSPLGGPRSYNSPLHF. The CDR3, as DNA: TGCGCCAGCAGTCCACTGGGGGGCCCAAGGTCCTATAATTCACCCCTCCACTTT. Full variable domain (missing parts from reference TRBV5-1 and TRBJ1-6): KAGVTQTPRYLIKTRGQQVTLSCSPISGHRSVSWYQQTPGQGLQFLFEYFSETQRNKGNFPGRFSGRQFSNSRSEMNVSTLELGDSALYLCASSPLGGPRSYNSPLHFGNGTRLTVT.

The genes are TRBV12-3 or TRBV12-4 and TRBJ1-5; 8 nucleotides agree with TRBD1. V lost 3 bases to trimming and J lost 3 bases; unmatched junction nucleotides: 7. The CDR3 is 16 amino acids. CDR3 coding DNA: TGTGCCAGCAGTTTTTCAGGGGGCGCGAACAATCAGCCCCAGCATTTT. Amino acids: CASSFSGGANNQPQHF.

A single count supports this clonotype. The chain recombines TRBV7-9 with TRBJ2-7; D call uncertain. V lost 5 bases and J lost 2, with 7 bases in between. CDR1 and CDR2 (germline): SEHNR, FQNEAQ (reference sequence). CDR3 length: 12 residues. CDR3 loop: CASSLDPYEQYV. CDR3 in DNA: TGTGCCAGCAGCCTAGATCCCTACGAGCAGTACGTC.

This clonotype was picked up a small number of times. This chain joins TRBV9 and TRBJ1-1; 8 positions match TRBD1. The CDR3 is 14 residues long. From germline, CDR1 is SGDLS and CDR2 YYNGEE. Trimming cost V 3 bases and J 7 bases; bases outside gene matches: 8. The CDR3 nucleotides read TGTGCCAGCAGCGCTAGGACAGGGTGGAGTGAAGCTTTCTTT. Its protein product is CASSARTGWSEAFF.

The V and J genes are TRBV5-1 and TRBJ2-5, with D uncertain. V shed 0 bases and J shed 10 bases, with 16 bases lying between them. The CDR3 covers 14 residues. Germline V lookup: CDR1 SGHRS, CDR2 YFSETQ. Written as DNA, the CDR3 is TGCGCCAGCAGCTTGGTCCCAAGAGAAAGGGACCAGTACTTC. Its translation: CASSLVPRERDQYF.